The sequence of this T cell receptor beta chain was determined in a study of T cells in Graves' hyperthyroidism and ophthalmopathy. The overall study: Any treatment followed the collection of peripheral blood at initial diagnosis. Findings and limits, study-wide: Ophthalmopathy cases were set apart from stable hyperthyroidism by a 13 V-J model.

This CDR3 is 19 amino acids long. Trimming removed 1 base from V and 0 bases from J; junction bases left unmatched: 12. Germline lookup yields CDR1 LGHNA and CDR2 YNFKEQ. This clonotype was seen only once. Its antigen is not identified. Researchers took RNA transcripts and amplified the TCR beta CDR3 regions from them. The HTBI set primed first-round TCR CDR3 RT-PCR. TCRdb re-called the multiplex PCR reads through MiXCR, storing one row per CDR3 protein. Seen here are hundreds of thousands of distinct CDR3 sequences, roughly 40% observed once, and the top ten hold 8.9%. Among the patients, aged 18 to 65, hyperthyroidism was newly diagnosed and had lasted under 2 months.

The chain has TRBV4-2 and TRBJ1-5; 7 nucleotides agree with TRBD1. The source is a man aged 18 to 29 with Graves' hyperthyroidism. Sample: blood. The CDR3 DNA is TGTGCCAGCAGCCAAGTTCGTGTAGGTACAGGGGATAGCAATCAGCCCCAGCATTTT. Encoded protein: CASSQVRVGTGDSNQPQHF.